Detailed here is one T cell receptor beta chain. Germline lookup yields CDR1 SGDLS and CDR2 YYNGEE. Trimming shortened V by 0 bases and J by 5 bases, and 15 bases separated the two germline ends. The CDR3 covers 15 residues. This record comes from a study of blood T cell repertoires in COVID-19. Study-level background: Samples representing acute and convalescent COVID-19 were sourced from the United States, Italy and Spain. PBMCs, B-cell-depleted T cells, or T cells were the source of the cDNA or gDNA that made up the material.

Original analysis: Using reference gene primer amplification, nucleated cell counts were estimated. The protocol was immunoSEQ multiplex PCR, while the TCRdb copy is restricted to in-frame clones and leaves out a portion. That table furnishes V, J and clone size, whereas the DNA furnished D and trimming. The sample lists some 140,000 clones; approximately 84% were seen once. This sequence was found in a human donor in a cohort sampled during active COVID-19. Specimen: peripheral blood. This chain links TRBV9 with TRBJ2-7; maybe TRBD2 (5 bases). CDR3 amino acids: CASSVATRGIDEQYF. CDR3 DNA sequence: TGTGCCAGCAGCGTAGCTACACGGGGAATCGACGAGCAGTACTTC.